This T cell receptor beta chain originates from a study of blood T cell repertoires in COVID-19 (dated by TCRdb to about 2020). Notes on the research overall: The collaborator samples originated in the United States, Italy and Spain and spanned the acute and convalescent phases of COVID-19. The material from the prospective study consisted of cDNA or gDNA derived from T cells, B-cell-depleted T cells, or PBMCs. The dataset comprised deeply sampled blood TCRbeta repertoires from subjects exposed to, actively infected with, or recovered from COVID-19. The repertoires were released in a freely available public database meant as a resource for research on the immune response to SARS-CoV-2. The samples were drawn from two sources: the first 160 participants of the ongoing ImmuneRACE study, and about 1,300 subjects contributed by 6 global collaborators. A de-identified subject ID, COVID-19 status, age in years and sex were almost always included in the sample metadata. Where available, HLA class I and class II types were taken from metadata supplied by the sample provider and were not determined by assay-based typing. General study outcomes and caveats: The amount of clinical and demographic metadata varied by source and participant and was provided uncurated.

TCRbeta CDR3 regions were amplified from genomic DNA by means of the immunoSEQ Assay, a bias-controlled multiplex PCR. As for the original processing: The number of nucleated cells in each sample was estimated from the amplification of reference gene primers within the assay. To quantify the absolute abundance of each unique TCRbeta CDR3 rearrangement, sequence reads were collapsed and filtered. Productive Simpson clonality was computed per sample as the square root of Simpson's diversity index over productive rearrangements. Here the immuneACCESS table is served through TCRdb, limited to in-frame sequences with V and J called. Missing clones are a known gap in these copies; in checked studies unresolved V genes cover under half, and the rest lacks a known reason. The V and J calls and clone size were taken over from that table, and D and trimming were inferred from the DNA. For this sample there are a few hundred thousand clones; roughly 87% appear just once. About 2.7% of the sample lies in the top ten.

Enrolling through a virtual design, the prospective study's participants ranged in age from roughly 18 to 100 years and lived across 24 United States geographic areas. To assign participants to cohorts, the prospective study relied on clinical history that participants themselves reported in a screening survey and a study questionnaire. Recovered participants in ImmuneRACE Cohort 3 were defined as having two consecutive negative NP/OP PCR tests, clearance from a healthcare professional, or resolution of symptoms. Mobile phlebotomists in the prospective study collected whole blood, serum and a nasopharyngeal or oropharyngeal swab from every participant. Participants in the prospective study had the option to provide additional blood draws and questionnaires over a 2-month period. Before DNA extraction, blood samples from the prospective study were shipped at room temperature or frozen. Points on this clone: Its antigen specificity is not known. No per-base quality is available; no much larger clone lies one base away.

This sequence originates from a woman in her 30s who had recovered from COVID-19. What was sequenced was PBMCs or T cells enriched from blood (not recorded which).

The nucleotide sequence is given as TGTGCCAGTAGTAGTATGGGACAGGGCACTTATCAGCCCCAGCATTTT. The resulting protein is CASSSMGQGTYQPQHF. In this chain, TRBV19 is recombined with TRBJ1-5; a stretch of 9 junction bases matches TRBD1. V loses 4 bases at its end and J loses 5 bases; junction bases beyond the gene matches: 9. According to the germline V gene (reference sequence), CDR1 reads LNHDA and CDR2 reads SQIVND. Including cysteine and phenylalanine, the CDR3 has 16 amino acids. Only CDR3 DNA remains: 48 bases, in frame from the first base.